A selection of T cell receptor beta chains follows, all from one sample in a study of T cell responses to AZD1222 COVID-19 vaccine. Libraries were prepared by immunoSEQ multiplex PCR; TCRdb keeps only in-frame clonotypes and omits some of them. Seen here are 130,000 or so clones, more than 85% observed once, and the top ten hold around 1.9%. The source was peripheral blood, collected 28 days after the second AZD1222 dose. These receptors were taken from an adult who received the AZD1222 COVID-19 vaccine. CDR3s include the opening cysteine and the closing phenylalanine or tryptophan. D genes are given only for firm matches. Clone size appears in some rows only: once, few, many, or a class for an expanded clone.

>.|.|TRBJ2-2|TRBV5-1
TGCGCCAGCAGCTGGGCGGAGGGTTCCGGGGAGCTGTTTTTT
CASSWAEGSGELFF
>TRBD2|.|TRBJ2-1|TRBV5-1
TGCGCCAGCAGCCAGGATACCGGGACTAGCCTTTTCCATGAGCAGTTCTTC
CASSQDTGTSLFHEQFF
>TRBD2|.|TRBJ2-5|TRBV6-2/TRBV6-3
TGTGCCAGCAGTTACGCCGGACTAGCGGGGCAAGAGACCCAGTACTTC
CASSYAGLAGQETQYF
>.|.|TRBJ2-1|TRBV30
TGTGCCTGGAGTGACAGGGAGGGTGAGCAGTTCTTC
CAWSDREGEQFF
>TRBD1|.|TRBJ2-2|TRBV6-2/TRBV6-3
TGTGCCAGCAGCCCCCTCCTTGGGACAGGGTCCGGGGAGCTGTTTTTT
CASSPLLGTGSGELFF
>.|.|TRBJ2-7|TRBV5-4
TGTGCCAGCAGCTATGGGAGAGGGCCCACCTACGAGCAGTACTTC
CASSYGRGPTYEQYF
>.|.|TRBJ1-2|TRBV29-1
TGCAGCGTCGAAACTACTCCTAACTATGGCTACACCTTC
CSVETTPNYGYTF
>.|.|TRBJ1-1|TRBV2
TGTGCCAGTAGTTATCGGGGGGACACTGAAGCTTTCTTT
CASSYRGDTEAFF
>TRBD2|.|TRBJ2-3|TRBV7-3
TGTGCCAGCAGCTCCACCGCCATAGCGGGAGGGCCTGTTGATACGCAGTATTTT
CASSSTAIAGGPVDTQYF
>TRBD1|.|TRBJ1-2|TRBV5-6
TGTGCCAGCAGCCACAGGGGGATGAACTATGGCTACACCTTC
CASSHRGMNYGYTF
>TRBD1|.|TRBJ1-1|TRBV29-1
TGCAGCGTTGCGGTTGGAACAACAGGGGGCACTGAAGCTTTCTTT
CSVAVGTTGGTEAFF
>.|.|TRBJ1-2|TRBV5-6
TGTGCCAGCAGCTTACCTGGGTCTAGCTACACCTTC
CASSLPGSSYTF
>TRBD2|.|TRBJ2-2|TRBV5-1
TGCGCCAGCAGCTCGGGACTAGGTGACACCGGGGAGCTGTTTTTT
CASSSGLGDTGELFF
>.|.|TRBJ1-1|TRBV19
TGTGCCAGTAGTATCGGTAGGGGTAACACTGAAGCTTTCTTT
CASSIGRGNTEAFF
>.|many|TRBJ2-1|TRBV3-1/TRBV3-2
TGTGCCAGCAGCAACCTTCTCCGGGACTCGGGGTCTCGGGAGCAGTTCTTC
CASSNLLRDSGSREQFF
>.|.|TRBJ2-5|TRBV12-3/TRBV12-4
TGTGCCAGCAGTCCTAGGGGGCAAGAGACCCAGTACTTC
CASSPRGQETQYF
>TRBD1|.|TRBJ1-5|TRBV5-5
TGTGCCAGCAATACCGGGACAGGATTTGATAGCAATCAGCCCCAGCATTTT
CASNTGTGFDSNQPQHF
>TRBD1|.|TRBJ1-5|TRBV19
TGTGCCAGTAACCCGGGACAGGGTACTCAGCCCCAGCATTTT
CASNPGQGTQPQHF